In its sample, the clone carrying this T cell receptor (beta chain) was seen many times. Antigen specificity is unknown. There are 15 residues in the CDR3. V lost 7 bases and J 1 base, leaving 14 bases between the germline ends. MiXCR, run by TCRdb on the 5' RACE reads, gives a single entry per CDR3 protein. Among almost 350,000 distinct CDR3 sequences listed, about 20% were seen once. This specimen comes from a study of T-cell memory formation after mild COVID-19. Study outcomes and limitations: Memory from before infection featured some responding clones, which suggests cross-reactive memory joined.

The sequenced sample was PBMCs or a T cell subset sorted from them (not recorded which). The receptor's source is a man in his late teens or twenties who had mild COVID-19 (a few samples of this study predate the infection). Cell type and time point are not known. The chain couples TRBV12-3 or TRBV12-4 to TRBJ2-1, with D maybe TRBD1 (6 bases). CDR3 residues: CASTTPGQSYNEQFF. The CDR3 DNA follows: TGTGCCAGCACTACCCCCGGACAGTCCTACAATGAGCAGTTCTTC.